This entry is about one TCR beta chain. Antigen unknown. This entry comes from a study of beta chain features in type 1 diabetes. Study results and limitations: Patients with Type 1 diabetes showed moderately but significantly shorter TCRB CDR3s in all four CD4+ subsets.

Researchers reported sorting CD4+ naive, central memory, regulatory and stem cell-like memory cells via CD45RO/CCR7/CD25/CD127/CD95/CD27. Expressed TCRB transcripts were sequenced, since all the RNA that had been isolated was reverse transcribed. This table comes from immunoSEQ multiplex PCR, and its TCRdb copy is limited to in-frame clones, with some not included. Here the sample spans 200,000 to 300,000 clones, around 21% being singletons. Sequenced sample: naive CD4+ T cells from blood. The TCR originated in a woman between 35 and 50 years old with type 1 diabetes.

CDR3 sequence reads: CASSPPGRAYEQFF. The CDR3 DNA reads TGTGCCAGCAGCCCTCCCGGCAGGGCCTATGAGCAGTTCTTC. The V gene is TRBV9, the J gene TRBJ2-1; maybe TRBD1 (5 bases). V lost 4 bases and J lost 8, with 16 bases in between. Germline assignment: CDR1 SGDLS and CDR2 YYNGEE. The CDR3 has 14 amino acids. Complete variable domain (other parts from reference TRBV9 and TRBJ2-1): DSGVTQTPKHLITATGQRVTLRCSPRSGDLSVYWYQQSLDQGLQFLIQYYNGEERAKGNILERFSAQQFPDLHSELNLSSLELGDSALYFCASSPPGRAYEQFFGPGTRLTVL.